This T cell receptor (beta chain) stems from a study of CD8 T cells in Susac syndrome (dated by TCRdb to 2018 to 2020). Study-wide context: Among the Susac syndrome patients who were sequenced, clinically active disease was present in about six and clinical remission was observed in roughly eight. The study used repertoire sequencing to test whether antigen drove CD8+ T cell activation and differentiation in Susac syndrome. Clonality of the CD8+ T cell repertoire was compared between about a dozen healthy donors, some 14 Susac syndrome patients and about 15 multiple sclerosis patients. At blood withdrawal, Susac syndrome patients were either therapy-naive, taking corticosteroids (in some cases with IVIg as well), or taking IVIg alone. Overall study results and their limits: The TCR sequencing and HLA analysis was acknowledged to have included a relatively small number of individuals. Susac syndrome CD8+ repertoires showed clonal expansion, highest in CD8+ TEMRA cells and greater in clinically active than remitting patients. In the total CD8+ and CD8+ TEMRA repertoires, 15 to 20 and five Susac-specific public clones, respectively, were identified.

Peripheral blood CD8+ and CD4+ T cells from healthy donors, Susac syndrome patients and multiple sclerosis patients were profiled using high-throughput TCR beta sequencing. The Susac syndrome patients fulfilled recently defined diagnostic criteria for definite or probable disease. CD8+ TEMRA cells were enriched by FACS, while bulk CD8+ and CD4+ T cells were purified by magnetic negative isolation. Blood was drawn into EDTA tubes, processed within 24 hours, and PBMCs were isolated by density gradient centrifugation. PBMCs destined for TCR sequencing were cryopreserved in liquid nitrogen and later thawed in a 37 °C water bath. The sorted or isolated CD4+, CD8+ and CD8+ TEMRA cells had a purity of 90% or higher. As concerns this clonotype: The specificity of this receptor is unknown. There are no base qualities to consult, and no much larger clone falls within one base.

RNA was extracted using the RNeasy kit, and about 0.45 to 1 microgram was reverse transcribed with random hexamers. TCR beta CDR3 regions were amplified with the immunoSEQ multiplex PCR assay covering 54 Vbeta and 13 Jbeta segments. PCR amplification bias was corrected by using a synthetic template baseline for primer optimization and computational correction. From the authors' description of their analysis: Reads were annotated to V, D and J genes per IMGT and analyzed with immunoSEQ Analyzer, keeping only productive sequences. Clonality was calculated as one minus the Shannon entropy normalized by log2 of the number of productive unique sequences. For each patient and control, public and private clones were evaluated among the 100 most prevalent clones. Susac-specific clones were defined as absent from healthy and MS cohorts, over a thousand published viral clones and other ImmuneACCESS disease sequences. TCRdb reran the public reads through fastp at Q25 and MiXCR, keeping productive beta chains. All rows with the same CDR3 protein become a single entry with the most common DNA and genes. These V and J calls derive from TCRdb rather than the authors' analysis. The sample table lists fewer than 95,000 distinct CDR3 sequences, roughly 96% of them with a count of one. The ten largest clones take up 0.62% of the sample.

Compared with germline, V lacks 4 bases and J lacks 1 base; bases without a gene match: 5. Counted from cysteine to phenylalanine, this CDR3 has 15 amino acids. Only CDR3 DNA remains: 45 bases, in frame from the first base. CDR1 and CDR2, looked up from the germline V gene, are SGHRS and YFSETQ. The receptor was isolated from a human donor with Susac syndrome. The chain links TRBV5-1 with TRBJ2-3; TRBD1 fits 8 bases in the junction. Sequenced material: CD8+ T cells from PBMCs. CDR3 sequence: CASSPPGQGTDTQYF. The sequence in DNA is TGCGCCAGCAGCCCCCCGGGACAGGGCACAGATACGCAGTATTTT.